The entry that follows covers one T cell receptor beta chain sequence. The antigen remains unidentified. This specimen belongs to a study of monozygotic twins with inflammatory bowel disease. Regarding the study as a whole: IBD patients, compared with healthy twins, shared fewer clonotypes with others (especially with disease activity). It was not supported that a single strong signal or clonotype was associated with IBD. The co-twins with IBD showed lower TCRbeta diversity (inverse Simpson) than their healthy siblings. Varied immunosuppressive treatments among patients may have increased repertoire variability.

From its re-call of the 5' RACE reads, TCRdb lists each CDR3 protein once, without DNA. The sample data list 310,000 or so distinct CDR3 sequences. The germline V gene encodes CDR1 MDHEN and CDR2 SYDVKM. The CDR3 runs to 13 residues. The gene calls are TRBV28 and TRBJ2-2. The material sequenced was blood. The sequence was collected from a human donor with ulcerative colitis or Crohn's disease, or a healthy co-twin of an affected twin (not recorded which). The CDR3: CASSPRSPGELFF.